The source of this T cell receptor (beta chain) is a study of cytotoxic CD8 clonotypes in ibrutinib-treated CLL. The data were produced by immunoSEQ multiplex PCR, yet TCRdb's version contains in-frame clones alone and is incomplete. The profile covers around 300,000 clones, with around four fifths appearing a single time and 5.5% to 8% taken by the ten largest. The CDR3 spans 17 residues. The V and J ends lost 0 bases and 4 bases respectively, with 16 bases between them. In germline, CDR1 is SGHRS, CDR2 YFSETQ. The clonotype was recovered from a human donor with chronic lymphocytic leukemia. The chain joins TRBV5-1 to TRBJ1-4; possibly TRBD1 for D (5 bases). Sequences were derived from PBMCs, sampled before ibrutinib treatment. CDR3 bases: TGCGCCAGCAGCTTGGCTTGGACGGACACAGTTAATGAAAAACTGTTTTTT. It is translated as CASSLAWTDTVNEKLFF. Variable domain in full (rest from reference TRBV5-1 and TRBJ1-4): KAGVTQTPRYLIKTRGQQVTLSCSPISGHRSVSWYQQTPGQGLQFLFEYFSETQRNKGNFPGRFSGRQFSNSRSEMNVSTLELGDSALYLCASSLAWTDTVNEKLFFGSGTQLSVL.